This TCR beta chain derives from a study of metastatic and nonmetastatic thyroid tumors (dated by TCRdb to 2018 to 2021). Study-level background: For patients with malignant and with benign thyroid disease, the researchers compared repertoires between peripheral blood samples and tumor or nodule tissue samples. Findings and caveats that apply to the study as a whole: In both blood and tumor samples, malignant tumors were reported to have significantly higher TCR beta diversity than benign nodules.

The junction shows trimming of 6 bases on V and 8 bases on J, and the gene matches do not reach 14 bases of it. Including the terminal cysteine and phenylalanine, the CDR3 comprises 16 residues. Only the CDR3 DNA stays, 48 bases, in frame from base 1. The germline V gene sets CDR1 to MNHNS and CDR2 to SASEGT. A word on this clone: Its antigen remains undetermined. No quality values exist for individual bases; no much larger clone is one base distant.

Libraries were prepared through PCR. The reads were generated on an Illumina HiSeq 4000. The TCR beta-chain CDR3 region of each patient was profiled by high-throughput sequencing. The original pipeline was this. Drawing on CDR3 differences between clinicopathological groups, the researchers built a classifier meant to tell apart patients with distant-metastatic papillary thyroid cancer. The Shannon index was used to measure repertoire diversity, and the Morisita-Horn index was used to measure how similar tumor and blood repertoires were. TCRdb trimmed the raw reads at Q25, called clones with MiXCR and kept productive beta chains. The authors' filters were not applied to this entry. In all, the sample holds roughly 30,000 clones, and 3.7% of those were seen once. The ten largest clonotypes hold about 3.2% of the sample. No treatment had been received by any patient before thyroid surgery. Using T-cell receptor beta sequencing, the researchers looked back retrospectively at clinical samples from patients, gathered between about 2012 and 2018.

The chain uses TRBV6-1 and TRBJ1-5; TRBD1 lines up with 9 middle nucleotides. This TCR came from a male donor with papillary thyroid cancer or a benign thyroid nodule (not recorded which). Some clones in this sample may be carry-over from other donors' samples. Material: blood. The CDR3 has the sequence CASRTTDRGMGKPQHF. At the DNA level, the sequence is TGTGCCAGCAGAACAACGGACAGGGGTATGGGAAAGCCCCAGCATTTT.